This record looks at one T cell receptor (beta chain) sequence and its context. The data belong to a study of cytomegalovirus exposure and HLA in healthy donors. The PCR had 60 Vbeta and 13 Jbeta primers. Clones were sequenced by immunoSEQ multiplex PCR, and TCRdb holds only the in-frame ones, with some missing. The table has about 130,000 clones, about four fifths seen once; the top ten hold approximately 3.9%. The CDR3 runs 16 residues. Trimming at V came to 3 bases and at J to 6 bases, leaving 11 bases not matched to a gene. Germline values: CDR1 SGHKS, CDR2 YYEKEE (reference sequence). The specimen was PBMCs. The sequence derives from a man aged 40-50 years in good health and CMV-seronegative. The gene calls are TRBV5-5 and TRBJ1-3; 8 bases map to TRBD1. Here the CDR3 DNA reads TGTGCCAGCAGCTCCACCACGACAGGGGAAAAAAACACCATATATTTT. Translation: CASSSTTTGEKNTIYF.